One and the same sample provided the 30 T cell receptor beta chains below, sequenced in a study of cytomegalovirus exposure and HLA in healthy donors (dated by TCRdb to 2016 to 2017). To prepare the library, the immunoSEQ multiplex PCR assay was applied. A mixture of 60 forward primers for TCR Vbeta segments and 13 reverse primers for TCR Jbeta segments was used in the multiplex PCR. Not all clones reach the TCRdb copy of this immuneACCESS table, which keeps in-frame sequences only. Checked studies attribute under half of the gap to unresolved V genes and leave the rest unexplained. The sample table holds over 120,000 clones, of which about 77% were seen once. The ten largest clones represent approximately 4% of the sample. Sequenced input: PBMCs. The receptors shown here come from a male donor in good health and CMV-seronegative.

CDR3 nucleotides: TGTGCCAGCAGCGCCGGGACTCTGAATTACGAGCAGTACTTC. Translated, it gives CASSAGTLNYEQYF. The chain recombines TRBV6-1 with TRBJ2-7, with D perhaps matching TRBD2 (6 bases). The CDR3 is 14 residues long. The germline V and J ends were trimmed by 6 bases and 4 bases, with 16 bases remaining between them. The germline gives CDR1 MNHNS, CDR2 SASEGT.

The rearrangement uses TRBV9 and TRBJ2-1; TRBD1 matches 10 bases. After removal of 4 bases from V and 4 bases from J, the junction contained 11 bases not matched to a gene. Germline values: CDR1 SGDLS, CDR2 YYNGEE. The CDR3 is made up of 17 amino acids. CDR3 sequence: CASSIVPGTGVYNEQFF. In nucleotides, the CDR3 is TGTGCCAGCAGCATTGTACCCGGGACAGGGGTTTACAATGAGCAGTTCTTC.

This CDR3 is CASTMLGQEGFTEAFF. The CDR3, as DNA: TGTGCCAGTACAATGCTAGGACAGGAAGGATTCACTGAAGCTTTCTTT. J is TRBJ1-1 and V is TRBV19; TRBD1 aligns across 7 bases. Germline CDR1 is LNHDA and CDR2 is SQIVND (reference sequence). The CDR3 is 16 amino acids. V lost 7 bases to trimming and J lost 4 bases; unmatched junction nucleotides: 15.

This clone has only a few counts. The J gene is TRBJ1-5, the V gene TRBV7-9; D might be TRBD1 (6 bases). The CDR3 consists of 14 residues. CDR1 and CDR2 from the germline V gene are SEHNR and FQNEAQ (reference sequence). V dropped 5 bases and J dropped 6 bases, with 14 bases sitting between them. CDR3 protein: CASSPGGGVQPQHF. Written as DNA, the CDR3 is TGTGCCAGCAGCCCTGGGGGGGGCGTTCAGCCCCAGCATTTT.

The CDR3 nucleotides are TGTGCCAGCAAACAAGGCGGTGGGGGGGAGCAGTACTTC. It is translated as CASKQGGGGEQYF. The J gene is TRBJ2-7, the V gene TRBV19; D is perhaps TRBD2 (6 bases). The V gene's germline CDR1 is LNHDA and CDR2 SQIVND (reference sequence). Trimming stripped 9 bases from V and 7 bases from J, with 19 bases between. CDR3 length equals 13 residues.

This clone was found once. V and J are TRBV5-8 and TRBJ2-1, with unresolved D. V was shortened by 0 bases and J by 7 bases, with 14 bases between the two germline ends. The CDR3 contains 15 residues. From germline, CDR1 is SGHTS and CDR2 YDEGEE. The CDR3 DNA reads as TGTGCCAGCAGCTTGGTTGTGGCTCTGAGGAATGAGCAGTTCTTC. Amino acids: CASSLVVALRNEQFF.

In DNA, the CDR3 is TGTGCCAGCAGCCGGGACTATTCCTACGAGCAGTACTTC. Translation: CASSRDYSYEQYF. The chain joins TRBV7-2 to TRBJ2-7, with TRBD2 matching over 7 bases. The CDR3 sequence is 13 residues long. With 5 bases clipped from V and 1 base from J, the junction kept 2 bases outside the gene matches. CDR1 and CDR2 (germline): SGHTA, FQGNSA.

V gene TRBV21-1 combines with J gene TRBJ2-7; TRBD2 was called by the table and not checked on the DNA. TRBV21-1 is reported as a pseudogene. The CDR3 runs to 15 residues. The CDR3 region is CASSKGGREGSEQYF. CDR3 bases: TGTGCCAGCAGCAAAGGGGGTCGGGAGGGATCCGAGCAGTACTTC.

This rearrangement joins TRBV6-5 to TRBJ1-3, with D perhaps TRBD1 (5 bases). With 6 bases removed from V and 7 bases from J, the gap between germline ends came to 13 bases. CDR3 length: 13 residues. Germline-derived CDR1 and CDR2 are MNHEY and SVGAGI. The CDR3 DNA is TGTGCCAGCAGCATCACAGGTGGGAACACCATATATTTT. Amino acid sequence: CASSITGGNTIYF.

V gene TRBV6-1 combines with J gene TRBJ2-1, with 9 positions matching TRBD1. J gave up 4 bases and V 6 bases, and 7 bases lay outside the gene matches. The germline V gene has CDR1 MNHNS and CDR2 SASEGT. The CDR3 covers 15 residues. CDR3 bases: TGTGCCAGCAGGTCAGACAGGGGGAATTACAATGAGCAGTTCTTC. Protein: CASRSDRGNYNEQFF.

The chain recombines TRBV4-1 with TRBJ2-3, with 8 positions matching TRBD2. The CDR3 consists of 19 residues. Germline V gene sequence: CDR1 MGHRA, CDR2 YSYEKL. The V gene end was trimmed by 0 bases and the J gene end by 4 bases; junction bases not matched to a gene: 15. CDR3 sequence reads: CASSQDLGVLAGGADTQYF. As DNA, the CDR3 is TGCGCCAGCAGCCAAGATTTAGGAGTGTTGGCGGGGGGCGCAGATACGCAGTATTTT.

V and J are TRBV19 and TRBJ1-3, with D possibly TRBD1 on 6 matching bases. Per germline, CDR1 LNHDA and CDR2 SQIVND (reference sequence). V lost 3 bases, J lost 3 bases, and 9 bases lay in between. The CDR3 has 14 residues. CDR3: CASSIGQIGNTIYF. CDR3 DNA sequence: TGTGCCAGTAGTATTGGACAGATTGGAAACACCATATATTTT.

The chain couples TRBV10-1 to TRBJ1-4, with 10 nucleotides matching TRBD1. CDR1 WNHNN and CDR2 SYGVQD come from the germline V gene (reference sequence). J lost 8 bases, V lost 6 bases, and 6 bases had no gene match. The CDR3 totals 14 residues. In nucleotides, the CDR3 is TGCGCCAGCAGAAGGACAGGGGGAGTAGAAAAACTGTTTTTT. It is translated as CASRRTGGVEKLFF.

V is TRBV29-1 and J is TRBJ2-1; weak D call: TRBD1 (5 bases). Trimming stripped 2 bases from V and 10 bases from J, with 9 bases between. The germline V gene encodes CDR1 SQVTM and CDR2 ANQGSEA. The CDR3 has 11 amino acids. As DNA, the CDR3 is TGCAGCGTTGAACAGACAGACGAGCAGTTCTTC. Translated: CSVEQTDEQFF.

Relative to its sample, this clone is medium-sized. The V gene is TRBV5-4, the J gene TRBJ1-1; D is perhaps TRBD1 (6 bases). Germline V gene sequence: CDR1 SGHNT, CDR2 YYREEE (reference sequence). CDR3 length: 14 residues. V was trimmed by 3 bases and J by 0 bases, leaving 9 bases between them. The CDR3 DNA sequence: TGTGCCAGCAGCTCGACAGGCCTGAACACTGAAGCTTTCTTT. Amino acid sequence: CASSSTGLNTEAFF.

This chain links TRBV7-2 with TRBJ1-4; TRBD1 matches 7 bases. Germline CDR1 and CDR2: SGHTA and FQGNSA. The ends lost 5 bases at V and 3 bases at J; junction bases unmatched: 6. The CDR3 is 15 residues long. For the CDR3, the DNA is TGTGCCAGCAGCGCCAACAGGGGAGCTAATGAAAAACTGTTTTTT. This translates into CASSANRGANEKLFF. Variable domain in full (rest from reference TRBV7-2 and TRBJ1-4): GAGVSQSPSNKVTEKGKDVELRCDPISGHTALYWYRQSLGQGLEFLIYFQGNSAPDKSGLPSDRFSAERTGGSVSTLTIQRTQQEDSAVYLCASSANRGANEKLFFGSGTQLSVL.

CDR3 sequence: CASLDFPYEQYF. CDR3 nucleotide sequence: TGTGCCAGCCTCGACTTTCCCTACGAGCAGTACTTC. The J gene is TRBJ2-7, the V gene TRBV6-1; D remains unclear. Germline CDR1 is MNHNS and CDR2 is SASEGT. Between the trimmed V and J ends, which lost 8 bases and 2 bases, there was a span of 10 bases. The CDR3 sequence is 12 residues long.

V and J are TRBV2 and TRBJ1-1; D is ambiguous. The CDR3 is 15 residues long. Germline CDR1 SNHLY, CDR2 FYNNEI. Trimming took off 6 bases at V and 0 bases at J, with 14 bases between the two ends. CDR3: CASRPRRAVNTEAFF. CDR3 DNA: TGTGCCAGCAGGCCTCGGAGAGCGGTGAACACTGAAGCTTTCTTT.

J is TRBJ2-3 and V is TRBV10-1, with 7 bases matching TRBD2. J lost 8 bases, V lost 6 bases, and 11 bases had no gene match. The CDR3 has 14 residues. Germline V gene data show CDR1 as WNHNN and CDR2 as SYGVQD (reference sequence). The CDR3 sequence: CASSSGAGVGTQYF. The CDR3 bases are TGCGCCAGCAGCTCCGGGGCGGGAGTGGGTACGCAGTATTTT.

This chain links TRBV29-1 with TRBJ2-1; D call uncertain. The CDR3 is made up of 11 amino acids. Germline V gene sequence: CDR1 SQVTM, CDR2 ANQGSEA. V dropped 6 bases and J dropped 6 bases, with 9 bases sitting between them. The DNA of the CDR3 is TGCAGCGTCCGGAGATCCAATGAGCAGTTCTTC. Its protein product is CSVRRSNEQFF.

The chain combines TRBV7-6 with TRBJ2-7; possibly TRBD1 for D (6 bases). V lost 2 bases and J 4 bases, leaving 12 bases between the germline ends. The CDR3 extends over 14 amino acids. Germline V gene lookup returns CDR1 SGHVS and CDR2 FNYEAQ. The CDR3 spells CASSLSGQSYEQYF. The CDR3 DNA sequence: TGTGCCAGCAGCTTAAGTGGACAGTCTTACGAGCAGTACTTC.

This clone has more than one count but fewer than ten. The gene calls are TRBV4-1 and TRBJ2-1; TRBD2 agrees at 8 bases. Per the germline V gene, CDR1 is MGHRA and CDR2 is YSYEKL. V trimming: 2 bases; J trimming: 7 bases; junction bases outside the gene matches: 13. This CDR3 contains 17 residues. DNA for the CDR3: TGCGCCAGCAGCCAACAACCGGGCAGCGGGAGTCGAAATGAGCAGTTCTTC. As protein: CASSQQPGSGSRNEQFF.

V usage is TRBV29-1 and J usage is TRBJ2-1, with 12 nucleotides matching TRBD2. In germline, CDR1 is SQVTM, CDR2 ANQGSEA. This CDR3 has 14 residues. V lost 5 bases and J lost 4; bases outside the gene matches: 3. This chain's CDR3 is CSVSTSGRYNEQFF. Here the CDR3 DNA reads TGCAGCGTTTCCACTAGCGGGAGGTACAATGAGCAGTTCTTC.

In its sample, this clone was seen once. This chain uses TRBV5-4 with TRBJ2-7; 8 nucleotides agree with TRBD1. Germline CDR1 reads SGHNT; CDR2 reads YYREEE (reference sequence). The CDR3 is 15 amino acids. V was pared by 3 bases and J by 0 bases, with 5 bases of the junction left unmatched. DNA of the CDR3: TGTGCCAGCAGCTCATGGGACAGGAGCTCCTACGAGCAGTACTTC. It translates to CASSSWDRSSYEQYF.

The genes are TRBV19 and TRBJ2-2; the match to TRBD1 covers 11 bases. J was trimmed by 3 bases and V by 0 bases; bases with no gene match: 6. The germline CDR1 and CDR2 sequences are LNHDA and SQIVND (reference sequence). This CDR3 spans 18 amino acids. CDR3 sequence reads: CASSIERGTGGYTGELFF. As DNA, the CDR3 is TGTGCCAGTAGTATAGAACGCGGGACAGGGGGATACACCGGGGAGCTGTTTTTT.

This clone showed up just once. V usage is TRBV27 and J usage is TRBJ1-6; D gene uncertain. This CDR3 has 17 amino acids. Germline CDR1 is MNHEY and CDR2 is SMNVEV (reference sequence). Between the trimmed V and J ends, which lost 0 bases and 0 bases, there was a span of 9 bases. The CDR3 bases are TGTGCCAGCAGTTTATCGAGAGGGAGCTCCTATAATTCACCCCTCCACTTT. Encoded protein: CASSLSRGSSYNSPLHF.

This clone occurred a few times. The chain recombines TRBV27 with TRBJ2-5; 8 nucleotides match TRBD2. Per the germline V gene, CDR1 is MNHEY and CDR2 is SMNVEV (reference sequence). The V gene end was trimmed by 5 bases and the J gene end by 4 bases; junction bases not matched to a gene: 9. CDR3 length equals 15 residues. CDR3 sequence (DNA): TGTGCCAGCAGTCCCCTTCGGACTAGCCGAGAGACCCAGTACTTC. Translating it yields CASSPLRTSRETQYF.

This chain uses TRBV2 with TRBJ2-1; TRBD2 aligns across 10 bases. This CDR3 has 15 residues. After removal of 6 bases from V and 4 bases from J, the junction contained 6 bases not matched to a gene. The germline CDR1 and CDR2 sequences are SNHLY and FYNNEI. The DNA of the CDR3 is TGTGCCAGCAGCTTCACTAGCGGGGTGTACAATGAGCAGTTCTTC. Protein: CASSFTSGVYNEQFF.

The table lists this clone with a few counts. This rearrangement joins TRBV7-3 to TRBJ1-5; TRBD1 matches 7 bases. The junction had 3 bases not matched to a gene; V was cut back by 1 base and J by 9 bases. The CDR3 has 13 residues. From germline, CDR1 is SGHTA and CDR2 FQGTGA. As DNA, the CDR3 is TGTGCCAGCAGCTTAAACCCAGGGGGGCCCCAGCATTTT. Amino acids: CASSLNPGGPQHF.

This chain links TRBV18 with TRBJ2-5; the match to TRBD1 covers 7 bases. The DNA end is a closer match to TRBJ2-7, so the J assignment may be wrong. Germline V gene lookup returns CDR1 KGHSH and CDR2 LQKENI. This CDR3 contains 15 residues. In nucleotides, the CDR3 is TGTGCCAGCTCACCAAGTTTGGGACAGATATACGAGCAGTACTTC. Translated: CASSPSLGQIYEQYF.